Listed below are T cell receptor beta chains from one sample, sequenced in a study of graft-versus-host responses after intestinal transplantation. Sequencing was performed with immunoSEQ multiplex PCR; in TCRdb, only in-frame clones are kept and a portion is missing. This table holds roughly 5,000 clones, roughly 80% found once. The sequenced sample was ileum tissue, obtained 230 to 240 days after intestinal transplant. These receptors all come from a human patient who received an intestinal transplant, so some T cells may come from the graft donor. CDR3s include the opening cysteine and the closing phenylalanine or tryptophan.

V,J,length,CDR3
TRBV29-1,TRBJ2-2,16,CTVGFRTGGGTGELFF
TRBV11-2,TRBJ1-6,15,CASSPGETGRSPLHF
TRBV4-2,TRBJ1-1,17,CASSQEGQSRLNTEAFF
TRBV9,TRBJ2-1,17,CASSVPTRDRVFDEQFF
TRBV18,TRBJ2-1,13,CASSPPVDNEQFF
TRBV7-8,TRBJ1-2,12,CASSPGVDGYTF
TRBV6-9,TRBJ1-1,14,CASSEFDGGTEAFF
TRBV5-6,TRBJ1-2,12,CASSQDNYGYTF
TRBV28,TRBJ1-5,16,CASRTKGSRGHQPQHF
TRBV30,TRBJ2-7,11,CGGTTAYEQYF
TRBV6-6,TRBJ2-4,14,CASSPHSTKNIQYF
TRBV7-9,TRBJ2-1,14,CASSLGTAVAEQFF
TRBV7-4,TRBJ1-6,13,CASSYLPNSPLHF
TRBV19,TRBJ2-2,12,CASSTGRGELFF
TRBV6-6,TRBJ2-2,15,CASRLLGHTTGELFF
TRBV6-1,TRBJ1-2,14,CASSTNSPSYGYTF
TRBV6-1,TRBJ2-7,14,CASSGGDTSNEQYF
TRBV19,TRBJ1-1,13,CASSTGVGTEAFF
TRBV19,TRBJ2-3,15,CASMLTSGFPDTQYF
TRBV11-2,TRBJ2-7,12,CASRGSNYEQYF
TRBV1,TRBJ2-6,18,CTSSDKSLCASRANILTF